These 8 T cell receptor beta chains came from one sample sequenced in a study of human T cells and chemical hapten exposure. TCRdb ran MiXCR on the RACE reads and lists one entry per CDR3 protein. The sample carries about 120,000 distinct CDR3 sequences, roughly 13% recorded once. The time point is: patch test 1, 2 weeks after DPC sensitization. Specified treatment: therapeutic diphenylcyclopropenone sensitization with weekly scalp DPC. Here the sequenced sample was whole blood, taken in connection with sensitization to the hapten diphenylcyclopropenone (DPC). These receptor sequences come from a man between 18 and 35 years old with alopecia areata. Some clones in this sample may be carry-over from other donors' samples.

This clonotype was counted at least ten times. The chain couples TRBV4-1 to TRBJ2-7; D might be TRBD1 (6 bases). V was clipped by 2 bases and J by 4 bases, with 12 bases between them. CDR3 length equals 14 residues. The germline gives CDR1 MGHRA, CDR2 YSYEKL. CDR3 amino acids: CASSQIGQLYEQYF. The CDR3 coding sequence is TGCGCCAGCAGCCAAATAGGACAGCTTTACGAGCAGTACTTC.

This clonotype was counted only a few times. The CDR3 reads CSARGVAGGPNTDTQYF. CDR3 coding DNA: TGCAGTGCTAGAGGAGTAGCGGGGGGGCCGAACACAGATACGCAGTATTTT. The rearrangement links TRBV20-1 to TRBJ2-3, with TRBD2 matching 11 bases. The length of the CDR3 is 17 residues. Germline CDR1 and CDR2: DFQATT and SNEGSKA (reference sequence). V was clipped by 1 base and J by 2 bases; unmatched bases: 8.

V and J are TRBV20-1 and TRBJ1-3; D gene ambiguous. CDR3 size: 14 residues. The V gene's germline CDR1 is DFQATT and CDR2 SNEGSKA (reference sequence). Trimming stripped 6 bases from V and 2 bases from J, with 14 bases between. The CDR3 DNA reads as TGCAGTGCAGCGTTAAGCATTCCTGGAAACACCATATATTTT. Translation gives CSAALSIPGNTIYF.

The chain combines TRBV11-2 with TRBJ1-5; D perhaps matches TRBD1 (6 bases). Germline V CDR1 and CDR2: SGHAT, FQNNGV. The length of the CDR3 is 15 residues. V lost 6 bases and J lost 1, with 13 bases in between. The CDR3 DNA reads as TGTGCCAGCAGTTTAACCGACAGGAGCAATCAGCCCCAGCATTTT. Its translation is CASSLTDRSNQPQHF.

This clonotype was detected only a few times. This rearrangement joins TRBV5-6 to TRBJ2-1; D not certain. Germline CDR1 and CDR2: SGHDT and YYEEEE. Trimming pared 2 bases from V and 8 bases from J, leaving 5 bases between. CDR3 size: 11 residues. The CDR3 nucleotides are TGTGCCAGCAGCTTTCAGGATGAGCAGTTCTTC. It is translated as CASSFQDEQFF.

This clonotype occurred many times. J is TRBJ1-5 and V is TRBV11-2, with D unresolved. This CDR3 has 13 amino acids. V dropped 3 bases and J dropped 7 bases, with 10 bases sitting between them. Germline loops: CDR1 SGHAT, CDR2 FQNNGV. CDR3 DNA: TGTGCCAGCAGCTTGAACTTGCGGCAGCCCCAGCATTTT. Its translation: CASSLNLRQPQHF.

The count of this clonotype is one. Its ends do not fully match the called genes, so a read error is possible. This chain connects TRBV7-9 to TRBJ1-1, with D uncertain. CDR1 is SEHNR and CDR2 is FQNEAQ in the germline V gene (reference sequence). There are 14 residues in the CDR3. CDR3 bases: TGTGTCAGCAGCTTTGTCGACATTAACACTGAAGCTTTCTTT. Amino acid sequence: CVSSFVDINTEAFF.

As for this clonotype: The CDR3 ends on some other residue instead of the conserved phenylalanine or tryptophan, so this is likely a read error. V is TRBV2 and J is TRBJ2-1, with 8 bases identical to TRBD2. The CDR3 length is 15 residues. V was pared by 4 bases and J by 4 bases, with 6 bases of the junction left unmatched. Germline V gene lookup returns CDR1 SNHLY and CDR2 FYNNEI. CDR3 in amino acids: CASSAASGQYNEQFL. DNA for the CDR3: TGTGCCAGCAGTGCGGCTAGCGGGCAATACAATGAGCAGTTCCTC.